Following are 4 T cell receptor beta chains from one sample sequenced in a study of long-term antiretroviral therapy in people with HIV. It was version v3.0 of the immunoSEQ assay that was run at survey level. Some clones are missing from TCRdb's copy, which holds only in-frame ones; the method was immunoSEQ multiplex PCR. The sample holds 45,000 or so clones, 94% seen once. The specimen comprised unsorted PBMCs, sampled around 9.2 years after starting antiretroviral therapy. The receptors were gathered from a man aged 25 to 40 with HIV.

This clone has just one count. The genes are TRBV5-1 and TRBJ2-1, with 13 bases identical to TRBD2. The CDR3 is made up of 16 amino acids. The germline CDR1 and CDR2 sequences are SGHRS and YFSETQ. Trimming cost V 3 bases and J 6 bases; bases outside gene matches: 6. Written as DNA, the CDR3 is TGCGCCAGCAGCTCTACTTGGACTAGCGGGAGCAATGAGCAGTTCTTC. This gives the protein CASSSTWTSGSNEQFF.

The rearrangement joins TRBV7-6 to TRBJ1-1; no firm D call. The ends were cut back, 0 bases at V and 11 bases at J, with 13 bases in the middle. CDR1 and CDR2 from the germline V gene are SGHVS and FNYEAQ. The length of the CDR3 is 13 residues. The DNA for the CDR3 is TGTGCCAGCAGCTTAGCGTCGGACCTCAGGGCTTTCTTT. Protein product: CASSLASDLRAFF.

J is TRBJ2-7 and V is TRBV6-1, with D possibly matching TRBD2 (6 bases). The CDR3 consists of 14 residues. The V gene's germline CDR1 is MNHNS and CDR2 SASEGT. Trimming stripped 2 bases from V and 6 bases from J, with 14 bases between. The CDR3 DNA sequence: TGTGCCAGCAGTGAAACCCCGGAGGGTGCCGAGCAGTACTTC. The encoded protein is CASSETPEGAEQYF.

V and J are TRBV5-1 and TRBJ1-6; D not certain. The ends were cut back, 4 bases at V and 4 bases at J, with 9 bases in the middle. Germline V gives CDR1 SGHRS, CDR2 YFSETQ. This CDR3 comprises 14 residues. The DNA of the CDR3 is TGCGCCAGCAGCCCAGAAGGTTATAATTCACCCCTCCACTTT. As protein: CASSPEGYNSPLHF.